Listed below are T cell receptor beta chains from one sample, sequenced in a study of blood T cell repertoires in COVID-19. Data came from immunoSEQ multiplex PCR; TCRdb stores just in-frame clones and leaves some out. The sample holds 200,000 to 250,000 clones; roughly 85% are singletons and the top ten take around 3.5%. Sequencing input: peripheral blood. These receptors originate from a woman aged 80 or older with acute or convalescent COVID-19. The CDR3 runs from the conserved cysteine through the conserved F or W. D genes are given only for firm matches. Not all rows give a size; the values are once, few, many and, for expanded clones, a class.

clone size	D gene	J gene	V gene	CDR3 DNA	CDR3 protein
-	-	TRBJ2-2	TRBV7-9	TGTGCCAGCAGCTTAGGTCCAGCGAACACCGGGGAGCTGTTTTTT	CASSLGPANTGELFF
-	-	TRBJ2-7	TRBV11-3	TGTGCAAGCCGGGGCTCCTACGAGCAGTACTTC	CASRGSYEQYF
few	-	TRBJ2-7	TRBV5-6	TGTGCCAGCAGCTCGACTCGGGAGCAGTACTTC	CASSSTREQYF
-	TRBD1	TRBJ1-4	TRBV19	TGTGCCAGTAGTATAGCCCAAACAGGGGGGGAAAAACTGTTTTTT	CASSIAQTGGEKLFF
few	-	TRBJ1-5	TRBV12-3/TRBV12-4	TGTGCCACCCGGACAGCGGAGCAGCCCCAGCATTTT	CATRTAEQPQHF
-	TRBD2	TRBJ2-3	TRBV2	TGTGCCAGCAGTGTTGCTAGCGGGGTTGGAGATACGCAGTATTTT	CASSVASGVGDTQYF
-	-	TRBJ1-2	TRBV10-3	TGTGCCATCAGTGGCAGGGACTATGGCTACACCTTC	CAISGRDYGYTF
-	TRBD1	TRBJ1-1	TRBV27	TGTGCCAGCAGTCACAGGGGGAGGTATACTGAAGCTTTCTTT	CASSHRGRYTEAFF
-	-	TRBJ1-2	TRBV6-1	TGTGCCAGCAGTGAAGATTCAGGGCGGGGAGGCTACACCTTC	CASSEDSGRGGYTF
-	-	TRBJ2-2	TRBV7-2	TGTGCCAGCAGCTTAGTTGCGGGGGCCTCGAACACCGGGGAGCTGTTTTTT	CASSLVAGASNTGELFF
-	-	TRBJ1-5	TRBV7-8	TGTGCCAGCACCCAAACAGGGTTCAATCAGCCCCAGCATTTT	CASTQTGFNQPQHF
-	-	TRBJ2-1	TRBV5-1	TGCGCCAGCAGCTTGGAGGCGACAGCCTACAATGAGCAGTTCTTC	CASSLEATAYNEQFF
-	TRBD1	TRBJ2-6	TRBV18	TGTGCCAGCTCTACAGGGGCTGGGGCCAACGTCCTGACTTTC	CASSTGAGANVLTF
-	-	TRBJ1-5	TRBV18	TGTGCCAGCTCACCAAGTCGAGGGACACAAAGGGATCAGCCCCAGCATTTT	CASSPSRGTQRDQPQHF
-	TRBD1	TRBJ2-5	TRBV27	TGTGCCAGCAGGCGGACAGGGGCCAAGGAGACCCAGTACTTC	CASRRTGAKETQYF
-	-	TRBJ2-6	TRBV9	TGTGCCAGCAGCGCCATCGGGGGCTCTGGGGCCAACGTCCTGACTTTC	CASSAIGGSGANVLTF
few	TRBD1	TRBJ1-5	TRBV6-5	TGTGCCAGCAGGACAGGGGTGAATCAGCCCCAGCATTTT	CASRTGVNQPQHF
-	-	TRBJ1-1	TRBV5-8	TGTGCCAGCGATACGGGAATGAACACTGAAGCTTTCTTT	CASDTGMNTEAFF
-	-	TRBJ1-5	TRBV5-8	TGTGCCAGCTGGAAGGGACATTCCAATCAGCCCCAGCATTTT	CASWKGHSNQPQHF